Included here is one TCR beta chain sequence, with context. The clone's antigen remains unknown. No base quality values were provided; no much bigger clone lies one nucleotide off. Unstimulated PBMCs, after thawing, were stained for CD3, CD4 and CD8 and then FACS-sorted into CD3+CD4+ and CD3+CD8+ populations. Each of the 8 studied subjects was randomized to immunosuppression withdrawal. The Qiagen DNeasy Blood and Tissue Kit was used to isolate genomic DNA. From a lookup of the germline V gene, CDR1 and CDR2 are SGDLS and YYNGEE. V lost 4 bases and J lost 5 bases, and the count of bases not matched to a germline gene is 6. There are 15 amino acids in the CDR3, from cysteine to phenylalanine inclusive. The read is trimmed to its CDR3 DNA, 45 bases read in frame from base 1. The data stem from a study of T cell clones after liver transplantation (dated by TCRdb to about 2019). About the study as a whole: ITN030ST, the source of the samples, was a randomized trial that attempted immunosuppression withdrawal within 2 years of liver transplantation. Donor-reactive T cell clones were identified using TCRbeta sequencing after a pre-transplant mixed lymphocyte reaction and were then followed in post-transplant blood. As an antigen-independent comparator for the donor-reactive sequences, third party-reactive TCRbeta sequences from pre-transplant MLRs were identified as well. Three of the eight recipients were HCV-positive; the others were transplanted for non-autoimmune, non-viral indications. No induction therapy was given to the subjects, and standard immunosuppression was administered until randomization at 12-24 months post-transplant. Tolerance meant complete immunosuppression withdrawal for at least one year without liver enzymes rising beyond twice the upper limit of normal. Blood samples were collected pre-transplant, pre-randomization before withdrawal, and post-randomization after either complete withdrawal or failed withdrawal. The study cohort included 8 liver transplant recipients, of whom 3 were classified as tolerant and 5 as non-tolerant. Study-wide conclusions, independent of this receptor: Low numbers of available donor cells limited the measurable donor-reactive repertoire in two subjects. Donor-reactive sequences decreased more than third party-reactive sequences, which suggests partial antigen-specific deletion that was not related to withdrawal success. Because no allograft tissue specimens were available, donor-reactive T cells may have migrated into the graft instead of being deleted. A significant post-transplant decrease in circulating donor-reactive CD4 TCRbeta sequences was observed in 5 of 8 subjects, irrespective of tolerance or HCV status. The conclusions were considered preliminary, being limited by small, heterogeneous patient numbers and non-standardized post-transplant time points. When repertoire turnover was taken into account, detection of donor-reactive sequences was significantly reduced in 7 of 8 subjects for CD4 and in 8 of 8 subjects for CD8.

Frozen genomic DNA underwent high-throughput TCRbeta CDR3 sequencing by immunoSEQ, including PCR amplification, mapping, bias correction and internal controls. From the authors' description of their analysis: Productive rearrangements were retained, and unique TCRbeta sequences were defined by the CDR3 nucleotide sequence together with the V and J gene. For classification of a sequence as donor-reactive, at least 5-fold expansion in CFSE-low cells relative to unstimulated pre-transplant cells and a frequency of at least 0.01% were required. Minimum frequency thresholds were set for each subject on the basis of the unstimulated sample with the lowest template count, so that a detection power of at least 90% was ensured. Jensen-Shannon divergence between the top 1000 TCRbeta sequences post- versus pre-transplant served as the measure of repertoire turnover. Two-sided Fisher's exact tests were used to test for changes in the detection of donor-reactive sequences. What TCRdb holds here is the immuneACCESS table cut down to in-frame rearrangements. Part of the clones is not present; checked against another copy, under half of the missing clones reflect an unresolved V gene, and the others are unexplained. V and J calls and clone size are those listed in that table; D and trimming were worked out from the DNA. For this sample the table gives about 51,000 clones, of which about 86% were detected only once. The ten largest clones capture roughly an eighth of the sample.

Sequencing used CD8+ T cells from blood, obtained 12 months after liver transplant. This TCR was sampled from a human patient who received a liver transplant. In patients who had a transplant, some T cells may come from the graft donor. Recombination linked TRBV9 to TRBJ2-1; 10 middle bases align to TRBD2. Read as DNA, the sequence is TGTGCCAGCAGCCCCAGCGGGAGGGCTGACAATGAGCAGTTCTTC. This is translated as CASSPSGRADNEQFF.